The 17 T cell receptor beta chains listed next were all sequenced from one sample in a study of CD8 T cells in ankylosing spondylitis. TCRdb analysed the 5' RACE reads with MiXCR anew, one entry per CDR3 protein. The sample has 250,000 to 300,000 distinct CDR3 sequences, 20% seen once. Sequenced input: blood, either unsorted or a sorted T cell fraction (not recorded which). All receptors derive from a male donor with ankylosing spondylitis or in good health (not recorded which).

V and J are TRBV29-1 and TRBJ2-3; the match to TRBD2 covers 11 bases. V trimming: 4 bases; J trimming: 1 base; junction bases outside the gene matches: 13. There are 18 residues in the CDR3. Germline CDR1 SQVTM, CDR2 ANQGSEA. The CDR3 bases are TGCAGCGTTGTCGGGACACCCGGGACTAGCGGTCGCACAGATACGCAGTATTTT. This encodes CSVVGTPGTSGRTDTQYF.

The chain couples TRBV20-1 to TRBJ2-7; D is uncertain. Germline CDR1 and CDR2: DFQATT and SNEGSKA (reference sequence). CDR3 size: 13 residues. V lost 0 bases and J lost 3, with 9 bases in between. The CDR3 loop reads CSAREGRRYEQYV. The CDR3 nucleotides read TGCAGTGCTAGAGAAGGCCGTCGCTACGAGCAGTACGTC.

This clonotype was counted many times. This chain uses TRBV7-8 with TRBJ2-1; TRBD1 matches 8 bases. V was pared by 5 bases and J by 7 bases, with 10 bases of the junction left unmatched. Germline V gives CDR1 SGHVS, CDR2 FQNEAQ. The CDR3 is 15 residues long. The DNA for the CDR3 is TGTGCCAGCAGCCTAGGGGGACAGGAAAAGAATGAGCAGTTCTTC. This translates into CASSLGGQEKNEQFF.

This clonotype showed up just a few times. V usage is TRBV12-3 or TRBV12-4 and J usage is TRBJ1-4, with unresolved D. Trimming stripped 3 bases from V and 7 bases from J, with 6 bases between. CDR3 length: 12 amino acids. The CDR3 region has the DNA TGTGCCAGCAGTTTCTACGGTGAAAAACTGTTTTTT. Translated: CASSFYGEKLFF.

The chain uses TRBV5-1 and TRBJ1-6; D is possibly TRBD1 (5 bases). The germline V gene encodes CDR1 SGHRS and CDR2 YFSETQ. This CDR3 has 15 amino acids. Trimming took off 0 bases at V and 10 bases at J, with 14 bases between the two ends. Here the CDR3 reads CASSLGQTRGSPLHF. As DNA, the CDR3 is TGCGCCAGCAGCTTGGGACAGACGAGAGGCTCACCCCTCCACTTT.

This clonotype has a handful of counts. The chain joins TRBV29-1 to TRBJ2-7; 7 bases map to TRBD1. CDR1 is SQVTM, CDR2 ANQGSEA, per germline. This CDR3 contains 11 residues. The CDR3 is CRRTGRYEQYV. CDR3 in DNA: TGCAGGAGGACAGGCCGCTACGAGCAGTACGTC.

This clonotype was seen a few times. The rearrangement uses TRBV20-1 and TRBJ1-1, with 10 bases identical to TRBD1. CDR3 length equals 15 residues. The germline gives CDR1 DFQATT, CDR2 SNEGSKA (reference sequence). J gave up 3 bases and V 2 bases, and 6 bases lay outside the gene matches. The chain's CDR3 is CSARRQGARYTEAFF. The CDR3 DNA reads as TGCAGTGCTAGAAGACAGGGGGCGAGGTACACTGAAGCTTTCTTT.

This clonotype has just a few counts. V usage is TRBV12-3 or TRBV12-4 and J usage is TRBJ2-1; tentatively, D is TRBD1 (6 bases). This CDR3 contains 14 residues. Trimming took 5 bases from V and 3 from J, leaving 11 bases between them. This chain's CDR3 is CASSQDSRYNEQFF. The CDR3, as DNA: TGTGCCAGCAGTCAGGACAGCCGCTACAATGAGCAGTTCTTC.

This clonotype was recorded a few times. The rearrangement uses TRBV12-3 or TRBV12-4 and TRBJ1-6, with 7 bases aligning to TRBD1. The CDR3 covers 14 residues. Trimming at V came to 3 bases and at J to 9 bases, leaving 5 bases not matched to a gene. The CDR3 nucleotides read TGTGCCAGCAGTTTGGAGTACAGGGGTTCACCCCTCCACTTT. Translation gives CASSLEYRGSPLHF.

The genes are TRBV7-3 and TRBJ2-3, with D tentatively TRBD2 (5 bases). V was trimmed by 2 bases and J by 0 bases, leaving 9 bases between them. This CDR3 spans 15 amino acids. CDR1 and CDR2 (germline): SGHTA, FQGTGA. This CDR3 is CASSLFSGSTDTQYF. In nucleotides, the CDR3 is TGTGCCAGCAGCTTATTTTCGGGAAGCACAGATACGCAGTATTTT.

The CDR3 DNA reads TGTGCCAGCAGTTTAGTGAAGACCGGGGAGCTGTTTTTT. Amino acids: CASSLVKTGELFF. The chain combines TRBV28 with TRBJ2-2; D not resolved. Germline values: CDR1 MDHEN, CDR2 SYDVKM. Trimming took 2 bases from V and 5 from J, leaving 6 bases between them. CDR3 length: 13 residues. The whole variable domain, remainder taken from reference TRBV28 and TRBJ2-2, is DVKVTQSSRYLVKRTGEKVFLECVQDMDHENMFWYRQDPGLGLRLIYFSYDVKMKEKGDIPEGYSVSREKKERFSLILESASTNQTSMYLCASSLVKTGELFFGEGSRLTVL.

The V and J genes are TRBV7-6 and TRBJ2-3, with D uncertain. Germline CDR1 reads SGHVS; CDR2 reads FNYEAQ. This CDR3 has 15 amino acids. Trimming took 6 bases from V and 0 from J, leaving 13 bases between them. CDR3 in DNA: TGTGCCAGCAGATCCGGACCACAGAGCACAGATACGCAGTATTTT. This translates into CASRSGPQSTDTQYF.

This sequence joins TRBV20-1 and TRBJ2-7; 9 bases line up with TRBD2. The CDR3 is made up of 15 amino acids. The J segment lost 3 bases and the V segment lost 1 base, leaving 7 bases of the junction unmatched. Looked up from germline, CDR1 is DFQATT and CDR2 is SNEGSKA (reference sequence). In nucleotides, the CDR3 is TGCAGTGCTAGAGTCCCCCTAGCGGGGAGCTACGAGCAGTACGTC. This gives the protein CSARVPLAGSYEQYV.

This clonotype was recorded at least ten times. The chain joins TRBV20-1 to TRBJ2-3; perhaps D is TRBD1 or TRBD2 (7 bases each). Per germline, CDR1 DFQATT and CDR2 SNEGSKA (reference sequence). This CDR3 is 14 amino acids long. DNA for the CDR3: TGCACTCTCCAGGGGGAGGGCCACACAGATACGCAGTATTTT. It translates to CTLQGEGHTDTQYF.

The V call is TRBV28, the J call TRBJ2-2; tentatively, D is TRBD1 or TRBD2 (5 bases each). Trimming pared 7 bases from V and 3 bases from J, leaving 12 bases between. The CDR3 runs 14 residues. Germline V gene sequence: CDR1 MDHEN, CDR2 SYDVKM. Here the CDR3 reads CASNRGTDTGELFF. The CDR3 DNA is TGTGCCAGCAATCGAGGGACGGACACCGGGGAGCTGTTTTTT.

This clonotype was detected a few times. The gene calls are TRBV5-1 and TRBJ1-2; possibly TRBD1 for D (6 bases). Germline CDR1 reads SGHRS; CDR2 reads YFSETQ. With 7 bases removed from V and 6 bases from J, the gap between germline ends came to 16 bases. The CDR3 is 13 residues long. The CDR3 is CASWKAGVDGYTF. DNA of the CDR3: TGCGCCAGCTGGAAGGCAGGGGTAGATGGCTACACCTTC.

A few counts support this clonotype. The chain employs TRBV29-1 and TRBJ2-2; a weak D match, TRBD1 (6 bases). Trimming cost V 4 bases and J 1 base, with 7 bases left between them. The CDR3 covers 13 residues. Germline CDR1 is SQVTM and CDR2 is ANQGSEA. The CDR3 coding sequence is TGCAGCGTTGGACAGGAGAACACCGGGGAGCTGTTTTTT. Its translation is CSVGQENTGELFF.